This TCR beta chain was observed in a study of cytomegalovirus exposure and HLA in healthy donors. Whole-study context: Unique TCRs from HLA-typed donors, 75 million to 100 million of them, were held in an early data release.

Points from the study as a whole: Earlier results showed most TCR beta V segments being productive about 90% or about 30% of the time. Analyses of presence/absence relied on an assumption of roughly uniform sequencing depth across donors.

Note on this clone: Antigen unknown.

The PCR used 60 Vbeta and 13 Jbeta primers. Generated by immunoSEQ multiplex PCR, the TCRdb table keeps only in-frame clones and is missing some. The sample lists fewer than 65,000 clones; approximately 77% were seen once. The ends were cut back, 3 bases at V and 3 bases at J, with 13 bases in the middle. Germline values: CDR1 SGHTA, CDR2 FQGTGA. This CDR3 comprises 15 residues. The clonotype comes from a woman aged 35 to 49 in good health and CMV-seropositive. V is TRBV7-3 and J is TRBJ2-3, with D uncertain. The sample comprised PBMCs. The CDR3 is CASSLAALKTDTQYF. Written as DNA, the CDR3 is TGTGCCAGCAGCTTGGCGGCACTGAAGACAGATACGCAGTATTTT.